The 10 T cell receptor beta chains in this list originate from one sample, sequenced in a study of long-term antiretroviral therapy in people with HIV. With survey level as its setting, the immunoSEQ assay was v3.0. The data were produced by immunoSEQ multiplex PCR, yet TCRdb's version contains in-frame clones alone and is incomplete. The sample holds 35,000 or so clones, approximately 83% seen once. This specimen was unsorted PBMCs, taken 2.2 years after starting antiretroviral therapy. The receptors derive from a man between 18 and 35 years old with HIV.

This chain uses TRBV5-1 with TRBJ2-2; 7 bases match TRBD1. The germline V gene encodes CDR1 SGHRS and CDR2 YFSETQ. The CDR3 contains 17 residues. V lost 0 bases, J lost 0 bases, and 5 bases stayed unmatched. The CDR3 DNA reads as TGCGCCAGCAGCTTGGATTGGGACAGAACGAACACCGGGGAGCTGTTTTTT. This encodes CASSLDWDRTNTGELFF.

This clone came up a few times. V is TRBV7-8 and J is TRBJ1-5; D call uncertain. Germline V gene lookup returns CDR1 SGHVS and CDR2 FQNEAQ. Trimming took 5 bases from V and 0 from J, leaving 14 bases between them. The CDR3 contains 16 residues. The CDR3 nucleotides are TGTGCCAGCAGCCCTGAAGGCCTCTATAGCAATCAGCCCCAGCATTTT. As protein: CASSPEGLYSNQPQHF.

The chain has TRBV29-1 and TRBJ2-7; 9 bases align to TRBD1. Germline V gene lookup returns CDR1 SQVTM and CDR2 ANQGSEA. The CDR3 length is 12 residues. The J segment lost 5 bases and the V segment lost 7 bases, leaving 6 bases of the junction unmatched. The CDR3 is CSEPGQGNEQYF. The CDR3, as DNA: TGCAGCGAACCGGGACAGGGTAACGAGCAGTACTTC.

The chain is built from TRBV29-1 and TRBJ2-1; 7 nucleotides match TRBD1. The CDR3 is 13 residues long. Germline trimming cut 7 bases from V and 3 bases from J; bases unmatched to any gene: 6. Germline V gene sequence: CDR1 SQVTM, CDR2 ANQGSEA. The chain's CDR3 is CSAADRDYNEQFF. The CDR3 DNA sequence: TGCAGCGCCGCAGACAGGGACTACAATGAGCAGTTCTTC.

The chain employs TRBV27 and TRBJ2-2; no clear D. Trimming took off 5 bases at V and 4 bases at J, with 11 bases between the two ends. From germline, CDR1 is MNHEY and CDR2 SMNVEV (reference sequence). The CDR3 consists of 14 residues. The CDR3 nucleotides are TGTGCCAGCAGTCCCCCCTACACCACCGGGGAGCTGTTTTTT. Protein product: CASSPPYTTGELFF.

The chain carries TRBV2 and TRBJ1-2; perhaps TRBD1 as D (5 bases). The germline V gene has CDR1 SNHLY and CDR2 FYNNEI. Trimming removed 7 bases from V and 4 bases from J, with 10 bases in between. The CDR3 extends over 12 amino acids. CDR3 coding DNA: TGTGCCAGCATCAGGGACGGCTATGGCTACACCTTC. As protein: CASIRDGYGYTF.

The V call is TRBV18, the J call TRBJ2-2; 7 nucleotides align to TRBD1. Germline CDR1 reads KGHSH; CDR2 reads LQKENI. This CDR3 has 15 amino acids. The ends lost 4 bases at V and 5 bases at J; junction bases unmatched: 7. DNA for the CDR3: TGTGCCAGCTCACAAGGACAGGACCTTACCGGGGAGCTGTTTTTT. This codes for CASSQGQDLTGELFF.

The chain has TRBV30 and TRBJ1-3; TRBD1 matches 8 bases. There are 13 residues in the CDR3. The V gene's germline CDR1 is GTSNPN and CDR2 SVGIG (reference sequence). J lost 2 bases, V lost 4 bases, and 1 base had no gene match. Written as DNA, the CDR3 is TGTGCCTGGACAGGGGGCCCTGGAAACACCATATATTTT. Translating gives CAWTGGPGNTIYF.

CDR3 residues: CASSLILRTEAFF. The CDR3 DNA follows: TGTGCCAGCAGCTTGATTTTACGCACTGAAGCTTTCTTT. The rearrangement links TRBV5-5 to TRBJ1-1; unclear D gene. V lost 1 base, J lost 4 bases, and 8 bases lay in between. The germline V gene encodes CDR1 SGHKS and CDR2 YYEKEE (reference sequence). The CDR3 covers 13 residues.

The chain employs TRBV6-5 and TRBJ2-7, with 7 bases lining up with TRBD2. The V and J ends lost 2 bases and 3 bases, in that order; junction bases with no gene match: 7. The CDR3 contains 15 residues. Germline V gene data show CDR1 as MNHEY and CDR2 as SVGAGI. DNA of the CDR3: TGTGCCAGCAGTTACGGCCGGACTAGGGGCTACGAGCAGTACTTC. Its protein is CASSYGRTRGYEQYF.